These 26 T cell receptor beta chains came from one sample sequenced in a study of blood T cell repertoires in COVID-19. Clones were read by immunoSEQ multiplex PCR, and TCRdb kept only the in-frame ones, dropping some. There are tens of thousands of clones in the sample; around 84% occur only once, and nearly 4.5% lies in the top ten. Sample: peripheral blood. These TCRs come from a middle-aged man with active COVID-19.

V gene TRBV4-1 combines with J gene TRBJ1-5, with D tentatively TRBD1 (5 bases). The CDR3 runs to 15 residues. Trimming took 4 bases from V and 4 from J, leaving 14 bases between them. Germline V lookup: CDR1 MGHRA, CDR2 YSYEKL. In DNA, the CDR3 is TGCGCCAGCAGCCCCGGACATGGAGATAATCAGCCCCAGCATTTT. This codes for CASSPGHGDNQPQHF.

The V and J genes are TRBV5-4 and TRBJ2-4; 12 bases match TRBD1. V was clipped by 4 bases and J by 3 bases; unmatched bases: 8. The CDR3 extends over 17 amino acids. Germline assignment: CDR1 SGHNT and CDR2 YYREEE (reference sequence). CDR3 sequence: CASSRGQGAGDKNIQYF. In DNA form, the CDR3 reads TGTGCCAGCAGCCGGGGACAGGGGGCAGGGGACAAAAACATTCAGTACTTC.

This chain joins TRBV28 and TRBJ2-1; D not certain. The V end was cut by 8 bases, the J end by 3 bases, with 5 bases between. The CDR3 is 11 residues long. The germline V gene has CDR1 MDHEN and CDR2 SYDVKM. DNA for the CDR3: TGTGCCAGCCTATTCTACAATGAGCAGTTCTTC. Residues: CASLFYNEQFF.

This rearrangement joins TRBV9 to TRBJ2-3; 8 nucleotides line up with TRBD2. Per the germline V gene, CDR1 is SGDLS and CDR2 is YYNGEE. Unmatched junction bases numbered 7, after V lost 4 bases and J lost 6 bases. The CDR3 has 14 residues. The CDR3 loop is CASSYQRGRDTQYF. The CDR3 bases are TGTGCCAGCAGCTATCAGCGGGGGAGGGATACGCAGTATTTT.

The rearrangement joins TRBV5-1 to TRBJ2-6, with D possibly TRBD1 on 6 matching bases. CDR1 and CDR2 (germline): SGHRS, YFSETQ. V was pared by 2 bases and J by 0 bases, with 12 bases between. The CDR3 extends over 17 amino acids. CDR3 loop: CASSFGAGASGANVLTF. The CDR3 bases are TGCGCCAGCAGCTTCGGGGCAGGGGCCTCTGGGGCCAACGTCCTGACTTTC.

The chain has TRBV10-3 and TRBJ1-4; D remains unclear. With 3 bases removed from V and 0 bases from J, the gap between germline ends came to 8 bases. Germline values: CDR1 ENHRY, CDR2 SYGVKD. CDR3 length equals 15 residues. The CDR3 coding sequence is TGTGCCATCAGTGACCCGACTGCAACTAATGAAAAACTGTTTTTT. Translated, it gives CAISDPTATNEKLFF.

The CDR3 region is CASGHGASTDTQYF. CDR3 sequence (DNA): TGCGCCAGCGGCCATGGGGCTAGCACAGATACGCAGTATTTT. The chain employs TRBV10-2 and TRBJ2-3; D might be TRBD1 (5 bases). Per germline, CDR1 WSHSY and CDR2 SAAADI. The CDR3 runs 14 residues. With 8 bases removed from V and 0 bases from J, the gap between germline ends came to 12 bases.

The chain joins TRBV6-5 to TRBJ2-2; weak D call: TRBD1 (5 bases). Germline lookup yields CDR1 MNHEY and CDR2 SVGAGI. V was trimmed by 5 bases and J by 1 base, leaving 8 bases between them. CDR3 length: 14 amino acids. The CDR3 loop is CASSPGQNTGELFF. The CDR3, as DNA: TGTGCCAGCAGTCCAGGACAGAACACCGGGGAGCTGTTTTTT.

The chain carries TRBV12-3 or TRBV12-4 and TRBJ1-1; 7 bases agree with TRBD1. The ends lost 7 bases at V and 1 base at J; junction bases unmatched: 3. The CDR3 length is 13 residues. CDR3: CASTRQGNTEAFF. The DNA for the CDR3 is TGTGCCAGCACCAGACAGGGGAACACTGAAGCTTTCTTT.

This clone was seen a single time. The V gene is TRBV19, the J gene TRBJ2-4, with D tentatively TRBD1 (5 bases). Germline CDR1 and CDR2: LNHDA and SQIVND (reference sequence). V gave up 6 bases and J gave up 3 bases, with 12 bases separating them. There are 14 residues in the CDR3. CDR3 DNA: TGTGCCAGTAGGAGGACAATAGGCAAAAACATTCAGTACTTC. As protein: CASRRTIGKNIQYF.

This rearrangement joins TRBV5-6 to TRBJ2-3; TRBD2 might be the D (5 bases). Trimming removed 4 bases from V and 2 bases from J, with 17 bases in between. The CDR3 totals 16 residues. Germline CDR1 reads SGHDT; CDR2 reads YYEEEE. CDR3 in amino acids: CASSRRDTRVTDTQYF. For the CDR3, the DNA is TGTGCCAGCAGCCGACGGGATACAAGGGTCACAGATACGCAGTATTTT.

J is TRBJ2-7 and V is TRBV5-1; TRBD2 is a possible D gene (5 bases). Germline V gene sequence: CDR1 SGHRS, CDR2 YFSETQ. V was shortened by 8 bases and J by 6 bases, with 18 bases between the two germline ends. This CDR3 comprises 13 residues. The CDR3 nucleotides read TGCGCCAGTTCGGACTTGAGTTTGGTCGAGCAGTACTTC. Translation: CASSDLSLVEQYF.

This chain links TRBV2 with TRBJ1-2; possibly TRBD1 for D (6 bases). The germline V and J ends were trimmed by 0 bases and 0 bases, with 17 bases remaining between them. Germline V gives CDR1 SNHLY, CDR2 FYNNEI. There are 18 residues in the CDR3. In DNA, the CDR3 is TGTGCCAGCAGTGAAGCGGTGACAGGCGCCCTGCCTAACTATGGCTACACCTTC. Translation gives CASSEAVTGALPNYGYTF.

V usage is TRBV27 and J usage is TRBJ2-2, with 15 positions matching TRBD2. Germline trimming cut 2 bases from V and 4 bases from J; bases unmatched to any gene: 2. Germline V gene sequence: CDR1 MNHEY, CDR2 SMNVEV (reference sequence). CDR3 size: 17 residues. In DNA form, the CDR3 reads TGTGCCAGCAGTTTAGGGACTAGCGGGGGGACCACCGGGGAGCTGTTTTTT. Protein sequence: CASSLGTSGGTTGELFF.

The chain carries TRBV5-1 and TRBJ2-2; D not certain. The CDR3 spans 15 residues. V lost 2 bases and J 6 bases, leaving 14 bases between the germline ends. Germline assignment: CDR1 SGHRS and CDR2 YFSETQ. The CDR3 bases are TGCGCCAGCAGCTTTGCGAGAGGAGAACCCGGGGAGCTGTTTTTT. It encodes CASSFARGEPGELFF.

The chain has TRBV7-6 and TRBJ2-5; 8 bases fit TRBD2. Germline V gene sequence: CDR1 SGHVS, CDR2 FNYEAQ. CDR3 length: 16 amino acids. The junction had 13 bases not matched to a gene; V was cut back by 5 bases and J by 5 bases. DNA for the CDR3: TGTGCCAGCAGCCTAACCCGGGGGGGTGAGGAGGAGACCCAGTACTTC. Its protein product is CASSLTRGGEEETQYF.

The chain couples TRBV27 to TRBJ2-3; TRBD2 agrees at 7 bases. The CDR3 runs to 17 residues. Germline V lookup: CDR1 MNHEY, CDR2 SMNVEV (reference sequence). With V trimmed by 5 bases and J by 6 bases, 17 bases remained unmatched. The CDR3 is CASSPLLTSLVPDTQYF. In DNA, the CDR3 is TGTGCCAGCAGTCCTCTACTGACTAGCCTAGTACCTGATACGCAGTATTTT.

This chain links TRBV27 with TRBJ1-1, with a weak D call TRBD1 (6 bases). Between the trimmed V and J ends, which lost 6 bases and 0 bases, there was a span of 17 bases. Per the germline V gene, CDR1 is MNHEY and CDR2 is SMNVEV (reference sequence). The CDR3 spans 16 residues. CDR3 region: CASSHTGKRMNTEAFF. The CDR3 DNA follows: TGTGCCAGCAGCCACACAGGGAAGAGGATGAACACTGAAGCTTTCTTT.

This sequence joins TRBV3-1 (or the pseudogene TRBV3-2) and TRBJ1-1, with D unresolved. This CDR3 spans 15 amino acids. Trimming shortened V by 1 base and J by 3 bases, and 12 bases separated the two germline ends. Germline loops: CDR1 LGHDT, CDR2 YNNKEL (reference sequence). The CDR3 spells CASSQVRRRYTEAFF. The CDR3 bases are TGTGCCAGCAGCCAAGTCCGGAGGCGATACACTGAAGCTTTCTTT.

This chain uses TRBV3-1 (or the pseudogene TRBV3-2) with TRBJ1-1, with no clear D. The CDR3 contains 13 residues. Germline loops: CDR1 LGHDT, CDR2 YNNKEL (reference sequence). V dropped 1 base and J dropped 9 bases, with 12 bases sitting between them. CDR3 nucleotides: TGTGCCAGCAGCCAAGGGGGAGAGGGCCAAGCTTTCTTT. Its protein is CASSQGGEGQAFF.

The chain combines TRBV27 with TRBJ2-3; 10 bases align to TRBD2. This CDR3 spans 18 amino acids. With V trimmed by 5 bases and J by 0 bases, 11 bases remained unmatched. Looked up from germline, CDR1 is MNHEY and CDR2 is SMNVEV (reference sequence). Here the CDR3 DNA reads TGTGCCAGCAGTGTCTTAGCGGGGGGCATATCTAGCACAGATACGCAGTATTTT. It codes for CASSVLAGGISSTDTQYF.

The chain carries TRBV11-2 and TRBJ1-2; no clear D. The CDR3 runs 14 residues. Trimming left V 1 base short and J 4 bases short, with 10 bases between. In germline, CDR1 is SGHAT, CDR2 FQNNGV. CDR3 in amino acids: CASSLATEIYGYTF. The CDR3, as DNA: TGTGCCAGCAGCTTAGCTACAGAAATCTATGGCTACACCTTC.

The gene calls are TRBV18 and TRBJ2-2; TRBD2 matches 10 bases. Germline CDR1 and CDR2: KGHSH and LQKENI. The trim removed 3 bases at V and 5 bases at J, leaving 9 bases unmatched. CDR3 length equals 17 residues. The DNA for the CDR3 is TGTGCCAGCTCACCCGCACTAGCGGGGCGGGAGACCGGGGAGCTGTTTTTT. This gives the protein CASSPALAGRETGELFF.

The J gene is TRBJ1-5, the V gene TRBV5-5, with D possibly TRBD1 on 5 matching bases. CDR1 and CDR2 from the germline V gene are SGHKS and YYEKEE (reference sequence). Trimming removed 4 bases from V and 4 bases from J, with 9 bases in between. The CDR3 consists of 13 residues. The CDR3 is CASSPRVNQPQHF. Here the CDR3 DNA reads TGTGCCAGCAGCCCCAGGGTTAATCAGCCCCAGCATTTT.

The V call is TRBV21-1, the J call TRBJ2-2; the D call in the table, TRBD2, was not verified against the DNA. TRBV21-1 is a documented pseudogene. This CDR3 region has 15 residues. CDR3 sequence: CASSNREPNPGELFF. The CDR3 coding sequence is TGTGCCAGCAGCAACCGGGAGCCAAACCCCGGGGAGCTGTTTTTT.

Details on this clone: Sequence at one end of the junction differs from germline and may be a read error. The chain has TRBV5-1 and TRBJ1-3; TRBD1 aligns across 9 bases. CDR1 SGHRS and CDR2 YFSETQ come from the germline V gene. CDR3 size: 14 residues. The CDR3 loop is CASSLEVGTGREDF. DNA of the CDR3: TGCGCCAGCAGCTTGGAGGTCGGGACAGGGAGGGAAGATTTT.